The clone carrying this TCR beta chain was seen a handful of times. This entry is derived from a study of blood T cell repertoires in COVID-19. Assay used: immunoSEQ multiplex PCR; TCRdb lists only in-frame clones, some missing. This repertoire shows around 130,000 clones, about 87% found once; its top ten account for 2.5%. Sequencing was performed on peripheral blood. The clonotype was recovered from a human donor with COVID-19, enrolled during active disease. The donor label of this sample is uncertain.

The CDR3 nucleotides are TGCGCCAGCAGCTTGAATGGATTAGCGGGGAGGTCCGGGGAGCTGTTTTTT. Its translation: CASSLNGLAGRSGELFF. This chain links TRBV5-1 with TRBJ2-2, with 8 bases identical to TRBD2. Trimming removed 1 base from V and 6 bases from J; junction bases left unmatched: 11. Germline CDR1 SGHRS, CDR2 YFSETQ. The CDR3 consists of 17 residues.